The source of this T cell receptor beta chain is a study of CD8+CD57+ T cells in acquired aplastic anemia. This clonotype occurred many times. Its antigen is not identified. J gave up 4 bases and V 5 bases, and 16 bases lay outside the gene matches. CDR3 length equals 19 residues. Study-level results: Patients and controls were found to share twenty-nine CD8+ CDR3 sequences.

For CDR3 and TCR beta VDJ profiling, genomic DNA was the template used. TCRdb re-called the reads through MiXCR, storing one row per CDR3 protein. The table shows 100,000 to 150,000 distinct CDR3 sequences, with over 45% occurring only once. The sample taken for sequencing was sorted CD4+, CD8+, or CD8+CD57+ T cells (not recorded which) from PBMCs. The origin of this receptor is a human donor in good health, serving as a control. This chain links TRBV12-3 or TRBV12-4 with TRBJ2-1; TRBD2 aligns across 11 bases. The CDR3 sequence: CASSHRLAGYVFVYNEQFF. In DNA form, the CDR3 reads TGTGCCAGCAGTCATAGACTAGCGGGGTACGTTTTTGTTTACAATGAGCAGTTCTTC.